Included here is one T cell receptor beta chain sequence, with context. As yet, its antigen is unknown. These data belong to a study of cytomegalovirus exposure and HLA in healthy donors. Regarding the study as a whole: Compared with the roughly 700-donor mean, an Asian-associated ancestry cluster reportedly had fewer N-insertions, according to a later analysis. A link between a missense DCLRE1C variant and TCR beta V- and J-gene trimming emerged from a later analysis.

The PCR was carried out with 60 Vbeta primers and 13 Jbeta primers. The repertoire was sequenced with immunoSEQ multiplex PCR; TCRdb's copy has only in-frame clones and lacks some. The table lists approximately 75,000 clones, 65% to 90% of them singletons, with 15% to 20% in the top ten. Germline CDR1 and CDR2: SQVTM and ANQGSEA. The CDR3 loop spans 16 amino acids. Trimming took 4 bases from V and 7 from J; bases not matched to a gene: 16. V usage is TRBV29-1 and J usage is TRBJ2-7; 10 nucleotides align to TRBD2. The specimen sequenced was PBMCs. The clonotype was recovered from a man aged 65 to 79 in good health and CMV-seropositive. The CDR3 loop is CSVVGSGRLPAGEQYF. The CDR3 DNA follows: TGCAGCGTTGTCGGTAGCGGGAGGCTACCGGCGGGGGAGCAGTACTTC.